The clone carrying this TCR beta chain is a singleton in its sample. The CDR3 is 14 amino acids. Per the germline V gene, CDR1 is SGHNT and CDR2 is YENEEA. Trimming cost V 6 bases and J 3 bases, with 14 bases left between them. The data originate from a study of blood T cell repertoires in COVID-19. Profiled with immunoSEQ multiplex PCR; TCRdb holds only in-frame clones, not every one. Of 380,000 or so clones listed, more than 70% were seen once; the top ten hold around 1.3%. This receptor was identified in a man between 25 and 39 years old who had recovered from COVID-19. The V and J genes are TRBV11-3 and TRBJ1-1, with a weak D call TRBD1 (6 bases). The sequencing input was PBMCs or T cells enriched from blood (not recorded which). The CDR3 reads CASSSQGYDTEAFF. As DNA, the CDR3 is TGTGCCAGCAGTTCTCAGGGGTATGACACTGAAGCTTTCTTT.